Listed below are T cell receptor beta chains from one sample, sequenced in a study of T-cell memory formation after mild COVID-19. Via MiXCR, TCRdb re-called the 5' RACE reads, giving one row per CDR3 protein. This sample carries a few hundred thousand distinct CDR3 sequences, over 15% of them seen once, and the ten largest clones take 22%. Sequenced sample: PBMCs or a T cell subset sorted from them (not recorded which). Source of these receptors: a man aged 18 to 29 who had mild COVID-19 (a few samples of this study predate the infection). Cell type and time point are not known. Both conserved end residues are part of each CDR3.

j_gene	v_gene	CDR3aa
TRBJ1-2	TRBV12-3/TRBV12-4	CASIPISTGSGYGYTF
TRBJ2-3	TRBV3-1	CASSHGALDTQYF
TRBJ2-7	TRBV12-3/TRBV12-4	CASSLNSNYEQYF
TRBJ2-1	TRBV5-1	CASSPRTGGHNEQFF
TRBJ2-3	TRBV6-5	CASSPTEGARADTQYF
TRBJ1-5	TRBV7-9	CASGIRNQPQHF
TRBJ2-2	TRBV7-7	CASSPSAGGELFF
TRBJ2-1	TRBV5-1	CASSLAGTSGDEQFF
TRBJ2-4	TRBV19	CASTGTENIQYF
TRBJ2-2	TRBV7-2	CASWELFF
TRBJ2-1	TRBV3-1	CASSVLAGGYEQFF
TRBJ2-7	TRBV25-1	CASSEWGTSGGSSYEQYF
TRBJ1-5	TRBV19	CASSMGNHPQHF